The 18 T cell receptor beta chains presented below share a single source sample, sequenced in a study of identifying expanded T cells in peripheral blood. Sequencing used immunoSEQ multiplex PCR; TCRdb keeps in-frame clones, though not all of them. The sample lists approximately 80,000 clones, approximately 84% occurring once. The sequenced sample consisted of blood. These receptors came from a person between 18 and 70 years old in good health.

The V call is TRBV11-2, the J call TRBJ2-1, with D possibly being TRBD2 (5 bases). The CDR3 spans 13 residues. Trimming shortened V by 1 base and J by 7 bases, and 8 bases separated the two germline ends. CDR1 and CDR2 (germline): SGHAT, FQNNGV. The CDR3 protein is CASSLGGENEQFF. The CDR3, as DNA: TGTGCCAGCAGCTTAGGGGGAGAGAATGAGCAGTTCTTC.

The chain links TRBV9 to TRBJ1-5; D is possibly TRBD1 (5 bases). The CDR3 runs 14 residues. Germline V gives CDR1 SGDLS, CDR2 YYNGEE. Deletions cut 4 bases from V and 5 bases from J, with 13 bases between. Here the CDR3 DNA reads TGTGCCAGCAGCCCCGGACAAGAAGATCAGCCCCAGCATTTT. It yields the protein CASSPGQEDQPQHF.

This clone was counted a single time. The genes are TRBV6-5 and TRBJ2-7; D not resolved. Trimming pared 3 bases from V and 0 bases from J, leaving 15 bases between. There are 16 residues in the CDR3. Per germline, CDR1 MNHEY and CDR2 SVGAGI. The CDR3 here is CASSYSTPSNSYEQYF. CDR3 sequence (DNA): TGTGCCAGCAGTTATTCGACACCCTCGAACTCCTACGAGCAGTACTTC.

This sequence joins TRBV2 and TRBJ1-2; 9 nucleotides line up with TRBD1. The CDR3 runs 14 residues. CDR1 and CDR2 from the germline V gene are SNHLY and FYNNEI. V shed 8 bases and J 4 bases; nucleotides not matched to a gene: 8. The CDR3 spells CASRREQGAYGYTF. CDR3 DNA sequence: TGTGCCAGCCGACGGGAACAGGGGGCCTATGGCTACACCTTC.

The chain joins TRBV6-1 to TRBJ1-5; D call uncertain. There are 13 residues in the CDR3. The V end was cut by 4 bases, the J end by 12 bases, with 16 bases between. From germline, CDR1 is MNHNS and CDR2 SASEGT. The CDR3 DNA follows: TGTGCCAGCAGTGGTTCCCGGCAGGCTTTCCAGCATTTT. Translating gives CASSGSRQAFQHF.

V usage is TRBV28 and J usage is TRBJ2-5; TRBD1 matches 9 bases. V was pared by 6 bases and J by 5 bases, with 7 bases of the junction left unmatched. The CDR3 has 14 residues. Germline values: CDR1 MDHEN, CDR2 SYDVKM. CDR3 sequence: CASSPTGGRETQYF. The DNA for the CDR3 is TGTGCCAGCAGCCCAACAGGGGGCAGGGAGACCCAGTACTTC.

CDR3 amino acids: CARGTSGRGYEQYF. The CDR3 DNA is TGTGCCAGAGGGACTAGCGGGAGAGGGTACGAGCAGTACTTC. The rearrangement joins TRBV28 to TRBJ2-7; 14 bases are a match to TRBD2. V lost 9 bases, J lost 4 bases, and 5 bases stayed unmatched. CDR1 and CDR2 from the germline V gene are MDHEN and SYDVKM. This CDR3 has 14 amino acids.

J is TRBJ1-4 and V is TRBV9; D is ambiguous. V was pared by 4 bases and J by 7 bases, with 23 bases between. Germline V gene data show CDR1 as SGDLS and CDR2 as YYNGEE. The CDR3 sequence is 17 residues long. The CDR3 is CASSPGGNSPPGEKLFF. CDR3 nucleotide sequence: TGTGCCAGCAGCCCCGGAGGAAACTCCCCCCCCGGTGAAAAACTGTTTTTT.

This clone was seen only once. The chain carries TRBV27 and TRBJ1-1; D ambiguous. The CDR3 runs to 13 residues. CDR1 is MNHEY and CDR2 is SMNVEV in the germline V gene (reference sequence). V was pared by 6 bases and J by 0 bases, with 8 bases between. The CDR3 protein is CASSLSMNTEAFF. In DNA, the CDR3 is TGTGCCAGCAGCCTCTCTATGAACACTGAAGCTTTCTTT.

The chain carries TRBV28 and TRBJ2-7; 9 bases agree with TRBD2. The CDR3 length is 16 residues. Per germline, CDR1 MDHEN and CDR2 SYDVKM. The trim removed 1 base at V and 7 bases at J, leaving 11 bases unmatched. CDR3 sequence reads: CASSLSGGSGSREQYF. The CDR3 DNA is TGTGCCAGCAGTTTATCCGGGGGTAGCGGGAGCAGGGAGCAGTACTTC.

This chain connects TRBV19 to TRBJ2-7, with D tentatively TRBD2 (5 bases). Germline V gene data show CDR1 as LNHDA and CDR2 as SQIVND (reference sequence). V was shortened by 1 base and J by 2 bases, with 12 bases between the two germline ends. This CDR3 contains 15 residues. In DNA form, the CDR3 reads TGTGCCAGTAGTATAGGGAGGACGGAAACCTACGAGCAGTACTTC. Translation gives CASSIGRTETYEQYF.

The CDR3 sequence: CASSLPPGLAGGGRGTGELFF. CDR3 bases: TGTGCCAGCAGTTTGCCCCCGGGACTAGCGGGAGGGGGTCGGGGCACCGGGGAGCTGTTTTTT. The chain links TRBV28 to TRBJ2-2, with 16 bases fitting TRBD2. The CDR3 is made up of 21 amino acids. Germline values: CDR1 MDHEN, CDR2 SYDVKM. V lost 3 bases and J lost 4; bases outside the gene matches: 14.

The chain couples TRBV4-3 to TRBJ2-7; a possible D gene is TRBD1 (6 bases). Trimming removed 0 bases from V and 5 bases from J, with 14 bases in between. The CDR3 has 15 residues. Germline lookup yields CDR1 LGHNA and CDR2 YSLEER. CDR3 sequence reads: CASSQDSVPGDEQYF. The CDR3 DNA follows: TGCGCCAGCAGCCAAGATAGCGTCCCAGGGGACGAGCAGTACTTC.

The CDR3 region is CASSYSSLNTEAFF. Here the CDR3 DNA reads TGTGCCAGCAGTTACTCCAGCTTGAACACTGAAGCTTTCTTT. This rearrangement joins TRBV6-5 to TRBJ1-1; D unclear. With 0 bases removed from V and 0 bases from J, the gap between germline ends came to 5 bases. This CDR3 is 14 amino acids long. Germline values: CDR1 MNHEY, CDR2 SVGAGI.

V and J are TRBV7-8 and TRBJ2-5; TRBD2 aligns across 8 bases. The CDR3 extends over 17 amino acids. V was pared by 1 base and J by 2 bases, with 9 bases of the junction left unmatched. Germline lookup yields CDR1 SGHVS and CDR2 FQNEAQ. The CDR3 here is CASSLVPAGVKQETQYF. DNA of the CDR3: TGTGCCAGCAGCTTAGTCCCAGCGGGGGTAAAACAAGAGACCCAGTACTTC.

This chain joins TRBV7-2 and TRBJ2-3; D possibly corresponds to TRBD2 (5 bases). Deletions cut 1 base from V and 7 bases from J, with 6 bases between. The CDR3 has 12 amino acids. Germline values: CDR1 SGHTA, CDR2 FQGNSA. The CDR3 loop reads CASSLGRNTQYF. Written as DNA, the CDR3 is TGTGCCAGCAGCTTAGGGAGGAATACGCAGTATTTT.

This chain joins TRBV18 and TRBJ2-2; no clear D. Germline values: CDR1 KGHSH, CDR2 LQKENI. CDR3 length: 12 amino acids. The V end was cut by 2 bases, the J end by 6 bases, with 4 bases between. The CDR3 DNA reads as TGTGCCAGCTCACCAGCGTCCGGGGAGCTGTTTTTT. Its translation is CASSPASGELFF. Full variable domain (remainder filled in from reference TRBV18 and TRBJ2-2): NAGVMQNPRHLVRRRGQEARLRCSPMKGHSHVYWYRQLPEEGLKFMVYLQKENIIDESGMPKERFSAEFPKEGPSILRIQQVVRGDSAAYFCASSPASGELFFGEGSRLTVL.

This chain uses TRBV19 with TRBJ2-7; TRBD1 aligns across 7 bases. Germline assignment: CDR1 LNHDA and CDR2 SQIVND (reference sequence). V shed 5 bases and J 1 base; nucleotides not matched to a gene: 14. There are 17 residues in the CDR3. The CDR3 is CASSAISDRDSSYEQYF. CDR3 in DNA: TGTGCCAGTAGTGCTATCTCGGATCGGGACAGTTCCTACGAGCAGTACTTC.